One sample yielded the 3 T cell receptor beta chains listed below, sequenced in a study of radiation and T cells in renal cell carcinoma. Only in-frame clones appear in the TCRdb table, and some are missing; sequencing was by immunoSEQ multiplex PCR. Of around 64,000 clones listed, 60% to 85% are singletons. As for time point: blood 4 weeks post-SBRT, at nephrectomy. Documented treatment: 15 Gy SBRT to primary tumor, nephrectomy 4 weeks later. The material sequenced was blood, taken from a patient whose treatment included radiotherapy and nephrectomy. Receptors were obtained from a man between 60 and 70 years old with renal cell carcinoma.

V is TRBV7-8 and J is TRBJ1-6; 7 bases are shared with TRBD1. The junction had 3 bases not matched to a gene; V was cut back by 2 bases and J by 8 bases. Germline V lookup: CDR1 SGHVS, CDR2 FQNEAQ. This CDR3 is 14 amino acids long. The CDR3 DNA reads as TGTGCCAGCAGCTTAAAGGGGGCGGATTCACCCCTCCACTTT. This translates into CASSLKGADSPLHF.

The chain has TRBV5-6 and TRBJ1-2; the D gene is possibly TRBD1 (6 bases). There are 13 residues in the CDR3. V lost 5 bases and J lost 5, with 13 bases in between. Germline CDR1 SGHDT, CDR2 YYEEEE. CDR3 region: CASRLKGDYGYTF. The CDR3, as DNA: TGTGCCAGCAGATTGAAGGGGGATTATGGCTACACCTTC.

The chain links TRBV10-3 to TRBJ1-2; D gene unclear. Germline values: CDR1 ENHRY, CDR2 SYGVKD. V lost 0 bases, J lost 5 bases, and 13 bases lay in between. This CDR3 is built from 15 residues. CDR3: CAISESRPRGYGYTF. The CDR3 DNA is TGTGCCATCAGTGAGTCGAGACCCCGGGGTTATGGCTACACCTTC.